Included here is one T cell receptor beta chain sequence, with context. Its specificity is unknown. This record belongs to a study of shared clonotypes between healthy human individuals. Whole-study context: Three CD4 naive, three CD4 memory, two CD8 naive and one CD8 memory plate were used per donor.

General study findings and limits: Represented diversity, genetic and exposure-history alike, was limited by few donors.

Profiling relied on immunoSEQ multiplex PCR, and the TCRdb table lists in-frame clones only, not all of them. The sample shows 2 million to 3 million clones, 93% of them seen only once. Sequencing used naive CD4+ T cells from PBMCs. Subset here: CD45RA+ positively selected. This TCR came from a man between 18 and 35 years old in good health. Some clones in this sample may be carry-over from other donors' samples.

The CDR3 coding sequence is TGTGCCAGCAGCAAACGTCAGGGTAGAGTCTACGAGCAGTACTTC. This gives the protein CASSKRQGRVYEQYF. V is TRBV21-1 and J is TRBJ2-7; no check of the table's D call, TRBD1, against the DNA was made. TRBV21-1 is a pseudogene. The CDR3 is 15 amino acids.